The sequence of this TCR beta chain was determined in a study of T cell responses to AZD1222 COVID-19 vaccine. General study results and limits: Without day 14 samples, only post-peak T cell repertoires were studied. Recipients of AZD1222 seropositive at baseline numbered only 5 or 6. Within unmutated variant regions lay the reported targets of nearly half of spike-specific TCRs. Rises in breadth and depth of Spike-specific TCRs came after two AZD1222 doses.

TCRdb's copy holds only in-frame clones and misses some; the assay was immunoSEQ multiplex PCR. The table lists 70,000 to 85,000 clones, 83% of them singletons, with 1.3% in the top ten. With regard to this clone: Its cognate antigen is unknown.

CDR3 length: 16 residues. V was trimmed by 5 bases and J by 0 bases, leaving 14 bases between them. Germline-derived CDR1 and CDR2 are SGHTA and FQGNSA. The sample here was peripheral blood, taken 28 days after the second AZD1222 dose. This clonotype was obtained from an adult who received the AZD1222 COVID-19 vaccine. This sequence joins TRBV7-2 and TRBJ2-1, with D perhaps matching TRBD2 (7 bases). CDR3 coding DNA: TGTGCCAGCAGCCCGCAAGGGGGGGCCTCCTACAATGAGCAGTTCTTC. Protein: CASSPQGGASYNEQFF.